This TCR beta chain originates from a study of cytomegalovirus exposure and HLA in healthy donors (dated 2017 in TCRdb). For the study in its entirety: An earlier analysis of a few hundred of the donors reported about 300 Gb of sequence data and 117 million unique TCR beta sequences obtained from about 180 million T cells. The aim of the study was to test whether cataloging public T cell receptors could identify signatures of past pathogen exposure. Rather than drawing on any new phenotypic data, the later analysis identified candidate immune exposures from TCR beta sequences and the way those sequences occurred across donors. Alongside the repertoire data, information on donor age, sex, ethnicity and CMV serostatus was compiled. An early release that covered some 640 HLA-typed donors contained approximately 300 gigabases of sequencing data and roughly 84 million unique TCR sequences. The study used immunosequencing to profile the T cell repertoires of several hundred subjects and linked those repertoires to cytomegalovirus serostatus. A separate validation cohort of over 95 different subjects was used in addition to the roughly 700-subject first cohort. HLA typing included class I and class II loci at four-digit resolution. Because of strong linkage in the cohort, roughly five DR-DQ haplotypes were treated as single units for association and clustering. Across 300 to 500 genotyped donors of the cohort, an average of about 200,000 unique TCR beta nucleotide sequences per donor were sequenced, and roughly a sixth of those sequences were non-productive. In a later analysis, previously published TCR beta repertoires from more than 500 donors were re-analyzed and high-resolution HLA genotyping was added so that TCR occurrence patterns could be studied. High-throughput TCR immunosequencing, statistical association of individual TCRs with disease status, and machine learning were combined to predict cytomegalovirus infection status. In a later genetic analysis, genome-wide SNP genotypes for about three fifths of the roughly 670 donors were used, and that subset was treated as a discovery cohort. An earlier analysis of several hundred of the donors applied high-throughput TCR beta sequencing to assess whether each TCR beta V gene segment acted as functional or pseudogenic. Every repertoire in the discovery cohort had been generated on one and the same sequencing platform. Typing coverage differed by locus: A, B, C, DRB1 and DQB1 were typed in roughly 620-630 donors, DQA1 in 500 to 550, DPA1 in some 600, and DPB1 in 472. Of the 300 to 500 genotyped donors, approximately 80% were placed in the genetic ancestry cluster associated with self-reported Caucasian donors.

The cohort was made up of 650 to 700 healthy bone marrow donors. All cohort members were sampled while nominally healthy, although unrecorded immune exposures were likely present. The donor was CMV seronegative and belonged to the group of 350 to 400 seronegative cohort members. Every donor gave a peripheral blood sample, and the peripheral blood mononuclear cells from that sample were used for TCR beta sequencing. The Qiagen DNeasy Blood Extraction Kit was used to extract genomic DNA from the blood cell samples. The method behind the library was the immunoSEQ multiplex PCR assay. The multiplex PCR relied on a mix of 60 forward primers for TCR Vbeta segments and 13 reverse primers for TCR Jbeta segments. Amplification of the CDR3 region of rearranged TCR beta genes was performed with a multiplex PCR assay on genomic DNA. Amplified TCR beta libraries were sequenced as 87-base-pair reads on the Illumina HiSeq System. The paper's data handling went like this. A later analysis tallied around 80 million unique TCR beta chains across the 666 repertoires, and about 12 million of those chains were shared by two or more donors. Raw reads were error-corrected and collapsed into unique sequences with a nearest-neighbor algorithm that merged closely related sequences to remove PCR and sequencing errors. V, D and J gene segments were assigned by aligning CDR3 sequences to IMGT reference sequences. Each retained sequence needed at least a six-nucleotide match to both a V gene segment and a J gene segment. Rearrangements were called productive when the CDR3 lacked stop codons and stayed in frame with V and J; all others were non-productive. CDR3 was defined according to IMGT convention as the region running from the second conserved V-encoded cysteine to the conserved J-encoded phenylalanine. The earlier analysis of about 560 of the donors excluded any sequence lacking an unambiguous match to a single V gene segment. In an earlier analysis of a few hundred of the donors, V segments were called functional above 56.7% productive rearrangements and were called segregating when the between-donor standard deviation exceeded 5%. A statistical classification framework was built for diagnosing cytomegalovirus status from the catalog of TCR beta chain sequences. A later analysis assigned V and J genes by comparing TCR nucleotide sequences with IMGT/GENE-DB human TR gene sequences. In a later analysis, CDR3 sequences and most-parsimonious VDJ recombination scenarios were assigned using the TCRdist pipeline. In a later analysis, every TCR beta chain was defined by the combination of its CDR3 amino acid sequence and its V-gene family, and reads without a unique V-gene family were dropped. In a later analysis, nearly 600 highly shared, low-generation-probability nucleotide sequences were removed to address suspected cross-contamination and a sequencing artifact. For each public chain, a later analysis derived a clonal expansion index from normalized ranks of inferred template counts within each repertoire. Generation probabilities in a later analysis came from a VDJ recombination model fitted to out-of-frame rearrangements, and those results were checked against IGoR. In a later analysis, hypergeometric tests were used to score TCR-TCR, TCR-HLA and TCR-CMV co-occurrence, with a repertoire-size bias correction applied to TCR pairs. A later analysis estimated false discovery rates by permuting HLA or CMV assignments 20 times. In a later analysis, co-occurring TCRs were grouped using DBSCAN, with TCRdist sequence similarity added in when clustering inside HLA-allele-positive subsets. Repertoires with fewer than 30,000 or more than 120,000 public chains were left out of co-occurrence clustering, as were four to six repertoires with anomalous nucleotide sharing. This immuneACCESS table, as held by TCRdb, lists in-frame sequences with V and J called but not all clones. Of the missing ones, under half trace to an unresolved V gene in checked studies; the others have no known cause. Clonal size and the V and J genes are those of that table, whereas D and trimming came from the DNA. This sample holds approximately 140,000 clones; nearly 85% were observed only once. The biggest ten clones account for 0.95% to 1.5% of the sample.

General conclusions and limits of the study: In a later analysis, HLA-associated TCR beta chains were found to be more clonally expanded and to have lower generation probabilities than equally common non-associated chains. Presence/absence analyses assumed roughly uniform sequencing depth across donors, an assumption that may not hold. In an earlier analysis of about 540 of the donors, most TCR beta V segments were observed in productive rearrangements about 87% or about 30% of the time, broadly matching IMGT annotations. A later genetic analysis reported fewer N-insertions in productive TCRs among donors in an Asian-associated ancestry cluster than the approximately 670-donor mean. Most TCR sequences were observed very rarely across donors, whereas some public TCRs were present in many individuals. According to a later analysis, TCR association rates differed among HLA loci, with DRB1 alleles showing the most associated TCRs and HLA-C alleles showing the fewest. When HLA alleles, especially DR and DQ, strongly co-occurred, TCR associations were difficult to assign to individual alleles. Linkage disequilibrium might explain the correlated functional status among segregating V segments, but an unknown experimental factor could not be ruled out. The earlier analysis of a few hundred of the donors excluded roughly 16 rarely observed V segments, including chromosome 9 orphons, because counts were too low. According to a later analysis, most CMV-associated TCR beta chains appeared to be HLA-restricted, and the HLA associations seemed to be driven largely by CMV exposure. A total of 164 TCR beta chains were listed by the study as associated with cytomegalovirus. In a later analysis, 15,000 to 20,000 TCR beta sequences were associated with specific HLA alleles at a false discovery rate of 0.05. Some IMGT-functional V segments, including TRBV6-2 and TRBV6-3, could not be told apart with the 87-base-pair reads, so those segments were excluded. In vitro tests confirmed that a few of the cytomegalovirus-associated TCR beta chains recognize cytomegalovirus antigens. Only TCR beta chains were sequenced in this cohort, and the absence of alpha or paired-chain data limited detectable features. Because HLA typing was missing for some donors at each locus, association tests included only the typed subset. A cluster of highly shared sequence variants was judged likely to be a technical artifact of the sequencing pipeline. The classifier was reported to diagnose cytomegalovirus status with high specificity and sensitivity in both the original and validation cohorts. An association between a missense DCLRE1C variant and V-gene and J-gene trimming of TCR beta chains was found in a later genetic analysis and replicated in an independent cohort. For the cohort, immune exposure information was limited to CMV serostatus. A further reported finding was that TCR beta sequences accurately predicted the HLA-A and HLA-B alleles for most subjects in the first cohort. A later analysis reported that several top co-occurrence clusters appeared linked to parvovirus B19, influenza, CMV and Epstein-Barr virus. The authors suggested that the approach could potentially be generalized to other disease states and immunological phenotypes.

V was cut back by 3 bases and J by 5 bases, leaving a gap of 10 bases between them. The germline V gene specifies MRHNA as CDR1 and SNTAGT as CDR2. CDR3 length: 14 amino acids, cysteine to phenylalanine. Kept here is only the CDR3 DNA, which spans 42 bases and is read in frame from base 1. Notes on this clone: There is no known antigen for this receptor. No quality values exist for individual bases; no much larger clone is one base distant.

The sequence was collected from a boy between 10 and 17 years old in good health and CMV-seronegative. The chain is made from TRBV6-4 and TRBJ2-2; the D gene is possibly TRBD2, with 5 bases matching. Input material: PBMCs. The sequenced DNA: TGTGCCAGCAGTGAGGACGAGCGGACCGGGGAGCTGTTTTTT. Translated, this gives CASSEDERTGELFF.